This paragraph covers one T cell receptor (beta chain) sequence. Its antigen is still unknown. It has no much larger one-base neighbor in the sample; base qualities were not kept. The time point tag for this specimen amounts to: about 28 days (+/-7) after the second vaccine dose. Because spike-specific TCR depth and breadth did not differ between the two schedules, AZD1222 recipients who got a second dose at roughly 4 weeks were pooled with those who got a second dose at roughly 12 weeks. Samples from vaccinated people were obtained from the UK trials COV001 and COV002, which included a single-blind randomized controlled phase 2/3 trial of AZD1222 (ChAdOx1 nCoV-19) in healthy adults. For TCRbeta chain sequencing, PBMC samples from trial participants were taken at day 0 and at day 28 after the second dose. This record belongs to a study of T cell responses to AZD1222 COVID-19 vaccine (dated by TCRdb to about 2021). Regarding the complete study: A total of under 250 trial participants underwent TCR sequencing, of whom nearly 210 had received two doses of AZD1222 and around 26 had received two doses of the MenACWY control vaccine. Trial participants were enrolled by age into 18-55, 56-69 and 70-plus year subgroups, with roughly 150, 30 and 60 TCR-sequenced participants respectively. Results the study describes overall, beyond this receptor: No day 14 peak-response samples were available, so repertoires were characterized only after the peak T cell response. The vaccine-associated CD4 TCRs covered the entire spike protein, and the dominant responses fell in regions 160-218 and 743-854. After two AZD1222 doses, both the breadth and the depth of spike-specific TCRs were significantly higher than at day 0 and than in MenACWY recipients. Reportedly, almost half of the unique spike-specific TCRs recognized epitopes lying outside the regions that are mutated in the B.1.351 and B.1.1.7 variants. Participants were mostly white British and included more females than males, and it was suggested by the authors that clonal diversity may have been underestimated. The 56-69-year group was small, and its depth increase did not reach significance, likely because of low power. Conclusions about previously exposed vaccinees are limited, since just 5 to 7 AZD1222 recipients were seropositive for SARS-CoV-2 at baseline.

The CDR3 regions of human TCRbeta chains were subjected to immunosequencing. Processing in the source paper ran as follows. TCRs in the repertoires were compared against a reference library of SARS-CoV-2-specific TCRs that had been generated with the MIRA antigen-specificity platform. Breadth meant the fraction of unique TCRs that were SARS-CoV-2-associated, whereas depth meant the fraction of total T cells that were SARS-CoV-2-associated. Using the MIRA data, each spike-specific TCR was mapped to the spike region that the TCR reacts to and placed in a CD4 or CD8 class. Log10-transformed breadth and depth values were compared by one-way ANOVA with Sidak's multiple comparisons tests. TCRdb re-hosts the immuneACCESS table, in-frame sequences only. Its copies lack some clones; in the studies checked, an unresolved V gene accounts for under half of them, and the cause for the rest is not known. V, J and clone size are those of that table, while D and trimming were read from the DNA. The sample records 150,000 to 200,000 clones, 85% to 95% of which are singletons. The leading ten clones occupy over 4.5% of the sample.

The germline V gene (reference sequence) supplies CDR1 SGHAT and CDR2 FQDESV. The CDR3 numbers 16 residues from cysteine through phenylalanine. Of the read, only the CDR3 DNA is kept; its 48 bases are in frame from base 1. V is cut by 4 bases and J by 3 bases, and the space between the germline ends is 15 bases. The sequenced sample was peripheral blood, obtained 28 days after the second AZD1222 dose. The sequence joins TRBV11-1 to TRBJ2-2; the D segment is perhaps TRBD1 or TRBD2, each sharing 5 matched bases. This clonotype originated in an adult who received the AZD1222 COVID-19 vaccine. The sequenced DNA: TGTGCCAGCAGCTCCCAGCGGTTAGGGGACACCGGGGAGCTGTTTTTT. Translated, it gives CASSSQRLGDTGELFF.